This T cell receptor (beta chain) is from a study of cytotoxic CD8 clonotypes in ibrutinib-treated CLL (dated by TCRdb to the early 2020s). Turning to the overall study: The cohort was composed of approximately 11 relapsed/refractory and about 15 treatment-naive patients; IGHV unmutated status was identified in 17 patients. Partial responses were observed in approximately 24 patients and complete responses in 2; after a median follow-up of 68 months, remission was maintained in some 14 patients and progression was observed in about twelve. Cryopreserved peripheral blood mononuclear cells were obtained prior to treatment, at the time of response, and at either disease progression or sustained remission. Response samples were obtained after a median of around 11 months of treatment, with a range of about 6 to 36 months. Longitudinal samples were available for about 30% of the roughly 90 trial participants. An average of 255,043 productive templates and roughly 94,000 productive rearrangements was obtained per sample.

Broad study findings and their caveats: At baseline, clonality was higher than in age-matched healthy donors and showed a strong correlation with circulating CD8+ T-cell counts. An increase in clonality was observed at ibrutinib response, with clonality remaining stable during sustained remission and falling back toward baseline at progression. Lymph node repertoires were not examined, and the timing of sampling was not matched between patients in sustained remission and those whose disease progressed. Public clonotypes were rare and either shrank or stayed stable during treatment, and the rise in clonality at ibrutinib response reflected expansion of private clonotypes.

At the junction V is shortened by 6 bases and J by 4 bases; bases outside the gene matches: 6. Including cysteine and phenylalanine, the CDR3 has 15 amino acids. Only the CDR3 part of the read is kept: 45 bases, read in frame from the first base. CDR1 MNHEY and CDR2 SMNVEV were looked up in the germline V gene (reference sequence). On a MiSeq, deep resolution sequencing aimed for a depth between 1 in 1 million and 1 in 200,000 T cells, with each clonotype covered approximately 9.8x on average. TCR beta libraries were generated with the immunoSEQ hsTCRB Kit. Under the source paper's analysis protocol: The data were analyzed with ImmunoSEQ Analyzer and ImmunoSEQ Data Assistant, and V, D and J gene assignments followed IMGT definitions. Clonality, which ranges from 0 to 1, was calculated by subtracting the normalized Shannon entropy of productive rearrangement frequencies from one. Only overrepresented clonotypes making up at least 0.05% of the repertoire of each patient were included in the public clonotype analysis. Some twelve age-matched healthy donor repertoires from immuneACCESS were used as controls for clonality. The clones in this table, taken by TCRdb from immuneACCESS, are in-frame only. Not every clone is retained; where verified, under half of the shortfall comes from an unresolved V gene, and the cause of the rest is unknown. For V, J and clone size, that table is used; D and trimming come from the DNA. The sample table lists roughly 20,000 clones, around 70% of them with a count of one. Of the sample, under 30% is held by the ten largest clones.

In the case of this clone: This clone's antigen is unknown. It has no much larger one-base neighbor in the sample; base qualities were not kept.

For TCR beta library preparation, roughly 2 micrograms of genomic DNA was extracted from cryopreserved PBMCs. Longitudinal blood samples from CLL patients on ibrutinib monotherapy underwent high-throughput TCR beta sequencing. The patients were enrolled in a single-center, open-label phase 2 trial of ibrutinib monotherapy. The TCR sequence derives from a human donor with chronic lymphocytic leukemia. This specimen consisted of PBMCs, obtained before ibrutinib treatment. The sequence joins TRBV27 to TRBJ2-1, and 10 junctional nucleotides match TRBD2. The CDR3 is CASRRGLAAYNEQFF. The DNA sequence follows: TGTGCCAGCAGACGCGGACTAGCGGCTTACAATGAGCAGTTCTTC.